This T cell receptor (beta chain) was profiled in a study of early T cells in non-severe SARS-CoV-2 infection. In the case of this clonotype: Given a much more abundant clone one base away, this may be a read error.

TCRdb reprocessed the 5' RACE reads with MiXCR, giving one entry per CDR3 protein. The sample has tens of thousands of distinct CDR3 sequences, about 10% seen once. The CDR3 spans 15 residues. The V end lost 5 bases, the J end lost 2 bases, and 16 bases lay between the germline ends. Germline CDR1 SGHTA, CDR2 FQGNSA. The receptor was isolated from an adult who was a healthcare worker with PCR-confirmed SARS-CoV-2 infection or an uninfected control (not recorded which). The specimen sequenced was whole blood. The chain couples TRBV7-2 to TRBJ2-7; D perhaps matches TRBD1 (6 bases). DNA of the CDR3: TGTGCCAGCAGCCATCAGCAGGGGCTAACCTACGAGCAGTACTTC. Translation gives CASSHQQGLTYEQYF.